The next 15 T cell receptor beta chains were all read from a single sample in a study of blood T cell repertoires in COVID-19 (dated by TCRdb to the early 2020s). Libraries came from the immunoSEQ multiplex PCR assay. TCRdb obtained this table from immuneACCESS and retained in-frame rearrangements with V and J assigned. These tables miss some clones; where compared with another copy, unresolved V genes account for less than half of the shortfall, and the remainder is unexplained. The table for this sample lists 200,000 to 250,000 clones; 65% to 90% of them were counted only once. About 3.8% of the sample is taken by the ten largest. The sample comprised PBMCs or T cells enriched from blood (not recorded which). The source is a middle-aged woman with acute COVID-19.

The chain combines TRBV14 with TRBJ2-3, with D possibly TRBD1 on 6 matching bases. The CDR3 totals 16 residues. With 3 bases removed from V and 0 bases from J, the gap between germline ends came to 13 bases. The germline gives CDR1 SGHDN, CDR2 FVKESK. CDR3 sequence reads: CASSQQGLSSTDTQYF. CDR3 in DNA: TGTGCCAGCAGCCAGCAGGGGTTGTCTAGCACAGATACGCAGTATTTT.

The J gene is TRBJ1-1, the V gene TRBV12-3 or TRBV12-4; D remains unclear. V lost 3 bases, J lost 8 bases, and 10 bases lay in between. CDR3 length equals 12 residues. CDR3 protein: CASSFWAEEAFF. DNA for the CDR3: TGTGCCAGCAGTTTTTGGGCAGAAGAAGCTTTCTTT.

The J gene is TRBJ2-7, the V gene TRBV6-5, with D maybe TRBD2 (6 bases). The V gene lost 6 bases and the J gene lost 2 bases, with 17 bases spanning the gap. Germline CDR1 is MNHEY and CDR2 is SVGAGI. This CDR3 contains 15 residues. CDR3 sequence: CASRDHGTPTYEQYF. The CDR3 coding sequence is TGTGCCAGCAGAGACCACGGGACTCCTACCTACGAGCAGTACTTC.

This chain joins TRBV28 and TRBJ2-1, with 8 bases that match TRBD1. Germline assignment: CDR1 MDHEN and CDR2 SYDVKM. The CDR3 covers 16 residues. V lost 6 bases to trimming and J lost 4 bases; unmatched junction nucleotides: 11. In nucleotides, the CDR3 is TGTGCCAGCAGGCGAGGCGGGACAGGAGGTTACAATGAGCAGTTCTTC. This gives the protein CASRRGGTGGYNEQFF.

This rearrangement joins TRBV5-1 to TRBJ2-3; 8 positions agree with TRBD2. Germline V gene data show CDR1 as SGHRS and CDR2 as YFSETQ. The CDR3 spans 15 residues. V trimming: 0 bases; J trimming: 6 bases; junction bases outside the gene matches: 6. CDR3 in amino acids: CASSLGAGDPDTQYF. The CDR3 nucleotides read TGCGCCAGCAGCTTGGGAGCGGGAGACCCCGATACGCAGTATTTT.

The chain employs TRBV2 and TRBJ2-6, with TRBD1 as a possible D gene (6 bases). Germline-derived CDR1 and CDR2 are SNHLY and FYNNEI. V was pared by 6 bases and J by 0 bases, with 18 bases between. The CDR3 contains 18 residues. This CDR3 is CASRPTGHRDSGANVLTF. CDR3 bases: TGTGCCAGCAGACCGACGGGACACCGTGACTCTGGGGCCAACGTCCTGACTTTC.

The genes are TRBV30 and TRBJ1-5, with 10 bases matching TRBD1. V lost 6 bases to trimming and J lost 3 bases; unmatched junction nucleotides: 5. The CDR3 has 14 amino acids. CDR1 GTSNPN and CDR2 SVGIG come from the germline V gene (reference sequence). The chain's CDR3 is CACAGQGYNQPQHF. For the CDR3, the DNA is TGTGCCTGCGCGGGACAGGGGTACAATCAGCCCCAGCATTTT.

The chain employs TRBV6-6 and TRBJ1-2; D not certain. Germline lookup yields CDR1 MNHNY and CDR2 SVGAGI (reference sequence). The CDR3 contains 16 residues. V was cut by 6 bases and J by 5 bases, with 22 bases left in between. As DNA, the CDR3 is TGTGCCAGCAGACAATCAAACCGGGGAGTGGGGTATGGCTACACCTTC. Translating gives CASRQSNRGVGYGYTF.

The chain uses TRBV18 and TRBJ1-4, with a possible D match to TRBD1 (6 bases). The CDR3 runs 15 residues. The V end lost 3 bases, the J end lost 4 bases, and 12 bases lay between the germline ends. Per the germline V gene, CDR1 is KGHSH and CDR2 is LQKENI. The CDR3 region is CASSPTGRRNEKLFF. The CDR3 DNA reads TGTGCCAGCTCACCCACAGGGCGTCGTAATGAAAAACTGTTTTTT.

The chain couples TRBV28 to TRBJ1-5, with D possibly TRBD1 on 5 matching bases. This CDR3 is 14 amino acids long. Germline V CDR1 and CDR2: MDHEN, SYDVKM. Trimming cost V 3 bases and J 6 bases, with 12 bases left between them. As DNA, the CDR3 is TGTGCCAGCAGTTTGGCGGGGGTTGGTCAGCCCCAGCATTTT. Translation: CASSLAGVGQPQHF.

The chain has TRBV28 and TRBJ2-2; 10 nucleotides line up with TRBD1. Looked up from germline, CDR1 is MDHEN and CDR2 is SYDVKM. CDR3 length: 18 amino acids. J was trimmed by 6 bases and V by 4 bases; bases with no gene match: 14. CDR3 coding DNA: TGTGCCAGCAGTTCCTCCGGGACAGGGGTGTGGGGCCCCGGGGAGCTGTTTTTT. Translation: CASSSSGTGVWGPGELFF. The full variable domain, rest sourced from reference TRBV28 and TRBJ2-2, is DVKVTQSSRYLVKRTGEKVFLECVQDMDHENMFWYRQDPGLGLRLIYFSYDVKMKEKGDIPEGYSVSREKKERFSLILESASTNQTSMYLCASSSSGTGVWGPGELFFGEGSRLTVL.

The chain employs TRBV7-6 and TRBJ2-6, with D maybe TRBD2 (5 bases). Between the trimmed V and J ends, which lost 7 bases and 0 bases, there was a span of 13 bases. The V gene's germline CDR1 is SGHVS and CDR2 FNYEAQ. The CDR3 contains 16 residues. The CDR3 protein is CASKLEGNSGANVLTF. In nucleotides, the CDR3 is TGTGCCAGCAAGTTAGAGGGCAACTCTGGGGCCAACGTCCTGACTTTC.

The J gene is TRBJ1-3, the V gene TRBV9; D possibly corresponds to TRBD1 (6 bases). Germline loops: CDR1 SGDLS, CDR2 YYNGEE. The CDR3 totals 14 residues. V lost 4 bases, J lost 8 bases, and 16 bases lay in between. The CDR3 sequence is CASSTSTGLHTIYF. The CDR3 bases are TGTGCCAGCAGCACCTCCACAGGGTTGCACACCATATATTTT.

The rearrangement links TRBV5-1 to TRBJ1-1, with TRBD1 matching over 7 bases. The V gene's germline CDR1 is SGHRS and CDR2 YFSETQ. The CDR3 has 16 amino acids. The trim removed 4 bases at V and 0 bases at J, leaving 9 bases unmatched. CDR3 region: CASSPQGLGMNTEAFF. The CDR3 region has the DNA TGCGCCAGCAGCCCACAGGGGTTAGGCATGAACACTGAAGCTTTCTTT.

The chain carries TRBV19 and TRBJ1-2; weak D call: TRBD1 (5 bases). The germline V gene encodes CDR1 LNHDA and CDR2 SQIVND (reference sequence). Trimming removed 7 bases from V and 5 bases from J, with 17 bases in between. There are 14 residues in the CDR3. CDR3 residues: CASTVTRVGYGYTF. DNA of the CDR3: TGTGCCAGTACCGTCACCAGGGTAGGATATGGCTACACCTTC. The full variable domain, in which reference TRBV19 and TRBJ1-2 provide the parts outside the CDR3, is DGGITQSPKYLFRKEGQNVTLSCEQNLNHDAMYWYRQDPGQGLRLIYYSQIVNDFQKGDIAEGYSVSREKKESFPLTVTSAQKNPTAFYLCASTVTRVGYGYTFGSGTRLTVV.